The 21 T cell receptor beta chains given below trace back to one sample, sequenced in a study of T cells in Graves' hyperthyroidism and ophthalmopathy. Amplified TCR beta CDR3 regions derived from RNA transcripts. TCR CDR3 regions were first amplified by RT-PCR with HTBI primers. MiXCR, applied by TCRdb to the multiplex PCR reads, yields one record per CDR3 protein. The profile covers about 400,000 distinct CDR3 sequences, with about 15% appearing a single time and under 15% taken by the ten largest. Material for sequencing was blood. The origin of the receptors is a man younger than 30 with Graves' ophthalmopathy.

This clonotype was seen repeatedly, ten times or more. The J gene is TRBJ2-1, the V gene TRBV13; D not resolved. Germline V lookup: CDR1 PRHDT, CDR2 FYEKMQ (reference sequence). The CDR3 has 16 residues. With 7 bases removed from V and 0 bases from J, the gap between germline ends came to 16 bases. The DNA of the CDR3 is TGTGCCAGCATCACCCGCGGAGTTAGCTCCTACAATGAGCAGTTCTTC. Protein product: CASITRGVSSYNEQFF. Complete variable domain (other parts from reference TRBV13 and TRBJ2-1): AAGVIQSPRHLIKEKRETATLKCYPIPRHDTVYWYQQGPGQDPQFLISFYEKMQSDKGSIPDRFSAQQFSDYHSELNMSSLELGDSALYFCASITRGVSSYNEQFFGPGTRLTVL.

This clonotype has a count of ten or more. The V and J genes are TRBV20-1 and TRBJ2-5; 7 nucleotides match TRBD1. This CDR3 spans 12 amino acids. Germline CDR1 DFQATT, CDR2 SNEGSKA (reference sequence). V shed 4 bases, J shed 5 bases, and the junction held 4 bases outside the gene matches. The CDR3 region is CSATDRDETQYF. The CDR3, as DNA: TGCAGTGCTACCGACAGGGATGAGACCCAGTACTTC.

This clonotype appeared a few times. The chain couples TRBV12-3 or TRBV12-4 to TRBJ1-2, with 7 bases lining up with TRBD1. Trimming took 6 bases from V and 6 from J; bases not matched to a gene: 7. The CDR3 loop spans 13 amino acids. The CDR3 DNA reads as TGTGCCAGCAGAAATACAGGGGCAAATGGCTACACCTTC. Its translation is CASRNTGANGYTF.

In this sample, this clonotype turned up a few times. This chain uses TRBV5-1 with TRBJ2-7; a possible D gene is TRBD2 (5 bases). The V gene lost 7 bases and the J gene lost 2 bases, with 13 bases spanning the gap. Germline V gene lookup returns CDR1 SGHRS and CDR2 YFSETQ. This CDR3 is built from 13 residues. The CDR3 bases are TGCGCCAGCGGGCTGCTGGGAGCCTACGAGCAGTACTTC. Amino acids: CASGLLGAYEQYF.

This clonotype occurred many times. J is TRBJ2-7 and V is TRBV11-2; 10 nucleotides match TRBD2. The V and J ends lost 4 bases and 5 bases, in that order; junction bases with no gene match: 8. The CDR3 covers 15 residues. The germline CDR1 and CDR2 sequences are SGHAT and FQNNGV. The CDR3 spells CASSSLAGARNEQYF. The DNA of the CDR3 is TGTGCCAGCAGCTCCCTAGCGGGAGCAAGGAACGAGCAGTACTTC.

This rearrangement joins TRBV27 to TRBJ2-7; 9 bases align to TRBD2. This CDR3 has 16 amino acids. J was trimmed by 2 bases and V by 5 bases; bases with no gene match: 10. Germline V gene sequence: CDR1 MNHEY, CDR2 SMNVEV (reference sequence). The CDR3 sequence: CASSPPGLAGAYEQYF. CDR3 coding DNA: TGTGCCAGCAGTCCACCGGGACTAGCAGGAGCCTACGAGCAGTACTTC.

Ten or more counts support this clonotype. CDR3 nucleotide sequence: TGCAGTGCTAGTCCTGGACAGTTTGGTTCACCCCTCCACTTT. Amino acids: CSASPGQFGSPLHF. This chain links TRBV20-1 with TRBJ1-6, with D possibly matching TRBD1 (6 bases). The CDR3 totals 14 residues. Germline-derived CDR1 and CDR2 are DFQATT and SNEGSKA (reference sequence). Trimming pared 3 bases from V and 9 bases from J, leaving 15 bases between.

On this clonotype: A read error may explain this, as a much larger clone is one base away. The chain is built from TRBV5-1 and TRBJ2-7; 11 positions match TRBD2. Germline CDR1 and CDR2: SGHRS and YFSETQ. The CDR3 length is 15 residues. The CDR3 spells CTSSQGTSGTYEQYF. The CDR3 DNA sequence: TGCACCAGCAGCCAGGGGACTAGCGGAACCTACGAGCAGTACTTC.

This clonotype came up many times. The genes are TRBV2 and TRBJ2-7; no clear D. This CDR3 is 11 amino acids long. In germline, CDR1 is SNHLY, CDR2 FYNNEI. V was trimmed by 4 bases and J by 7 bases, leaving 8 bases between them. This chain's CDR3 is CASSGYHEQYF. The CDR3 coding sequence is TGTGCCAGCAGTGGATACCATGAGCAGTACTTC.

Concerning this clonotype: This clone may be a read error of a much larger clone one base away. The rearrangement uses TRBV2 and TRBJ2-7, with 7 bases identical to TRBD2. Trimming cost V 8 bases and J 6 bases; bases outside gene matches: 13. This CDR3 region has 14 residues. Germline CDR1 is SNHLY and CDR2 is FYNNEI. Here the CDR3 DNA reads TGTGCCAGCCTGGGTCCTGCGGGAGTTCGCGAGCAGTACTTC. Translation gives CASLGPAGVREQYF.

This clonotype was recorded many times. The rearrangement uses TRBV6-1 and TRBJ1-6; D is ambiguous. V lost 2 bases to trimming and J lost 2 bases, with 13 bases between them. The CDR3 totals 17 residues. Germline values: CDR1 MNHNS, CDR2 SASEGT. CDR3 amino acids: CASSEKGGWTYNSPLHF. CDR3 DNA sequence: TGTGCCAGCAGTGAAAAGGGAGGGTGGACCTATAATTCACCCCTCCACTTT.

This clonotype has at least ten counts. This chain joins TRBV30 and TRBJ2-3; the D gene is possibly TRBD2 (6 bases). Germline CDR1 reads GTSNPN; CDR2 reads SVGIG (reference sequence). The V and J ends lost 5 bases and 3 bases respectively, with 12 bases between them. This CDR3 spans 13 amino acids. The CDR3 here is CAWSEGMTDTQYF. The CDR3 DNA reads TGTGCCTGGTCGGAGGGGATGACAGATACGCAGTATTTT.

In its sample, this clonotype was seen many times. This rearrangement joins TRBV7-9 to TRBJ2-1; the match to TRBD2 covers 8 bases. CDR3 size: 14 residues. Germline CDR1 is SEHNR and CDR2 is FQNEAQ (reference sequence). The J segment lost 12 bases and the V segment lost 5 bases, leaving 12 bases of the junction unmatched. CDR3 protein: CASSPPLAAPWQFF. The CDR3 nucleotides are TGTGCCAGCAGCCCCCCACTAGCGGCCCCATGGCAGTTCTTC.

This clonotype appeared a few times. Compared with germline, one end of the junction differs, possibly owing to a read error. The chain has TRBV20-1 and TRBJ2-3, with a possible D match to TRBD2 (7 bases). The CDR3 totals 16 residues. Per germline, CDR1 DFQATT and CDR2 SNEGSKA (reference sequence). The CDR3 sequence: CSAREGGLSLADTQYF. CDR3 DNA sequence: TGCAGTGCAAGAGAGGGGGGGTTAAGCCTCGCAGATACGCAGTATTTT.

At least ten counts were recorded for this clonotype. The rearrangement joins TRBV20-1 to TRBJ1-1; D unclear. The germline V and J ends were trimmed by 6 bases and 0 bases, with 8 bases remaining between them. Per germline, CDR1 DFQATT and CDR2 SNEGSKA (reference sequence). CDR3 length: 12 residues. The CDR3 region has the DNA TGCAGTGCCCCCGGAGTGAACACTGAAGCTTTCTTT. It encodes CSAPGVNTEAFF.

This clonotype was picked up a small number of times. The chain uses TRBV18 and TRBJ2-7; D is unresolved. The V gene lost 5 bases and the J gene lost 1 base, with 12 bases spanning the gap. The CDR3 spans 14 residues. The germline V gene encodes CDR1 KGHSH and CDR2 LQKENI. The CDR3 sequence: CASSNNKGSYEQYF. The CDR3 nucleotides read TGTGCCAGCTCAAACAACAAGGGATCCTACGAGCAGTACTTC.

This clonotype was counted at least ten times. V and J are TRBV10-3 and TRBJ2-7, with 9 positions matching TRBD1. CDR1 is ENHRY and CDR2 is SYGVKD in the germline V gene. V lost 3 bases and J lost 2; bases outside the gene matches: 8. The CDR3 has 16 amino acids. The CDR3 DNA sequence: TGTGCCATCAGTGACCGGACCGGGACAGGGACCTACGAGCAGTACTTC. Its translation is CAISDRTGTGTYEQYF.

About this clonotype itself: This sequence may be a read error, since a much larger clone differs from it by one base. This chain joins TRBV7-2 and TRBJ2-7; 8 bases agree with TRBD2. Germline V gives CDR1 SGHTA, CDR2 FQGNSA. Unmatched junction bases numbered 13, after V lost 5 bases and J lost 7 bases. There are 15 residues in the CDR3. Written as DNA, the CDR3 is TGTGCCAGCAGCGTTAGCGGGACCGCCCCCAATGAGCAGTACTTC. Protein: CASSVSGTAPNEQYF.

This clonotype was picked up many times. This chain links TRBV11-2 with TRBJ1-5, with 8 bases fitting TRBD1. Germline CDR1 is SGHAT and CDR2 is FQNNGV. V lost 0 bases to trimming and J lost 7 bases; unmatched junction nucleotides: 8. The CDR3 has 16 amino acids. CDR3 sequence (DNA): TGTGCCAGCAGCTTAGATGGGACAGGCATTGGCCAGCCCCAGCATTTT. The encoded protein is CASSLDGTGIGQPQHF.

There are many counts of this clonotype. V and J are TRBV30 and TRBJ2-7; 7 nucleotides match TRBD1. V shed 4 bases and J 6 bases; nucleotides not matched to a gene: 12. This CDR3 comprises 14 residues. CDR1 and CDR2 from the germline V gene are GTSNPN and SVGIG (reference sequence). CDR3 nucleotides: TGTGCCTGGATCCCCGCAGGGGGAACACTCGAGCAGTACTTC. It is translated as CAWIPAGGTLEQYF.

This clonotype was picked up a small number of times. The gene calls are TRBV15 and TRBJ2-3, with D possibly matching TRBD2 (6 bases). Germline lookup yields CDR1 LNHNV and CDR2 YYDKDF (reference sequence). The V end lost 3 bases, the J end lost 5 bases, and 15 bases lay between the germline ends. This CDR3 is 15 amino acids long. The chain's CDR3 is CATSSPREVLDTQYF. As DNA, the CDR3 is TGTGCCACCAGCAGCCCGAGGGAGGTGTTAGATACGCAGTATTTT.